The rows below give T cell receptor beta chains drawn from one sample of a study of blood T cell repertoires in COVID-19. Produced via immunoSEQ multiplex PCR; TCRdb's table is partial and in-frame only. The sample lists under 150,000 clones, 75% to 85% seen once, with 20% to 25% in the top ten. The sequenced sample consisted of peripheral blood. These receptors were collected from a man aged 80 or over with acute or convalescent COVID-19. CDR3s include the opening cysteine and the closing phenylalanine or tryptophan. A D gene is named only where the DNA matches it firmly. The size of a clone is reported for some rows only, either as once, few or many, or as a class for expanded clones.

clone_size d_call j_call v_call cdr3_aa cdr3_nt
- TRBD2 TRBJ2-1 TRBV3-1/TRBV3-2 CASSPRTGGANEQFF TGTGCCAGCAGCCCCCGGACGGGGGGGGCCAATGAGCAGTTCTTC
few - TRBJ1-5 TRBV6-2/TRBV6-3 CASSPTPGDSFSNQPQHF TGTGCCAGCAGTCCCACACCTGGCGACAGCTTTAGCAATCAGCCCCAGCATTTT
few - TRBJ2-1 TRBV30 CAWKGGETYNEQFF TGTGCCTGGAAAGGAGGGGAAACATACAATGAGCAGTTCTTC
- TRBD1 TRBJ2-7 TRBV4-3 CASSQDGTGVEQYF TGCGCCAGCAGCCAAGATGGGACAGGGGTCGAGCAGTACTTC
- - TRBJ2-1 TRBV2 CASSDGRDYNEQFF TGTGCCAGCAGTGATGGACGGGACTACAATGAGCAGTTCTTC
- TRBD1 TRBJ2-7 TRBV25-1 CASSDPGGMEQYF TGTGCCAGCAGTGATCCAGGGGGCATGGAGCAGTACTTC
once - TRBJ1-1 TRBV7-2 CASSLARGPSTEAFF TGTGCCAGCAGCTTAGCCAGGGGCCCTTCGACTGAAGCTTTCTTT
once - TRBJ1-2 TRBV6-5 CASSYSITGSNYGYTF TGTGCCAGCAGTTACTCGATAACAGGCTCTAACTATGGCTACACCTTC
few - TRBJ1-2 TRBV7-2 CASSPLYRREGGYTF TGTGCCAGCAGCCCTCTGTACAGGAGGGAGGGAGGCTACACCTTC
- - TRBJ2-2 TRBV2 CASSVGAGTGELFF TGTGCCAGCAGTGTGGGGGCTGGAACCGGGGAGCTGTTTTTT
- TRBD2 TRBJ2-2 TRBV27 CASRFGTTNTGELFF TGTGCCAGCCGCTTCGGGACTACGAACACCGGGGAGCTGTTTTTT
- TRBD2 TRBJ2-5 TRBV3-1/TRBV3-2 CASSQDLVGTSGGTQETQYF TGTGCCAGCAGCCAAGATCTAGTGGGGACTAGCGGGGGGACGCAAGAGACCCAGTACTTC
once - TRBJ2-3 TRBV5-1 CASSLSRGRVADTQYF TGCGCCAGCAGCTTGTCGAGGGGGAGGGTGGCAGATACGCAGTATTTT
- - TRBJ1-5 TRBV18 CASSDGVLSNQPQHF TGTGCCAGCTCAGACGGGGTGTTAAGCAATCAGCCCCAGCATTTT
- - TRBJ2-2 TRBV7-7 CASSLAEGSGELFF TGTGCTAGCAGCTTAGCAGAGGGATCCGGGGAGCTGTTTTTT
- TRBD2 TRBJ2-3 TRBV5-4 CASSLGLAGASSTDTQYF TGTGCCAGCAGCCTAGGACTAGCGGGGGCCTCTAGCACAGATACGCAGTATTTT
few TRBD1 TRBJ1-1 TRBV28 CASRRDRGILNTEAFF TGTGCCAGCAGAAGGGACAGGGGAATATTGAACACTGAAGCTTTCTTT
- - TRBJ1-4 TRBV7-6 CASSPTGTTNEKLFF TGTGCCAGCAGCCCCACAGGAACAACTAATGAAAAACTGTTTTTT
few TRBD2 TRBJ2-5 TRBV5-1 CASTTRGSGGGETQYF TGCGCCAGTACCACCCGTGGTAGCGGGGGTGGAGAGACCCAGTACTTC
- - TRBJ1-1 TRBV5-4 CASSPPGQSALNTEAFF TGTGCCAGCAGCCCCCCCGGACAGAGCGCCTTGAACACTGAAGCTTTCTTT
- TRBD1 TRBJ1-2 TRBV5-1 CASSWDGTASGYTF TGCGCCAGCAGCTGGGACGGGACAGCCAGTGGCTACACCTTC
- TRBD2 TRBJ2-4 TRBV10-3 CAISDERGGRKNIQYF TGTGCCATCAGTGACGAGCGGGGGGGCCGTAAAAACATTCAGTACTTC
- TRBD2 TRBJ2-1 TRBV10-3 CAISEGLAGGFNEQFF TGTGCCATCAGTGAGGGACTAGCGGGGGGGTTCAATGAGCAGTTCTTC
- - TRBJ1-3 TRBV6-6 CASSTRTPGNTIYF TGTGCCAGCAGTACTCGGACACCTGGAAACACCATATATTTT
- TRBD1 TRBJ1-2 TRBV7-2 CASSPYTGVGGYTF TGTGCCAGCAGCCCTTACACAGGGGTGGGTGGCTACACCTTC
few - TRBJ1-3 TRBV7-9 CASSFMDTSSGNTIYF TGTGCCAGCAGCTTTATGGACACGAGCTCTGGAAACACCATATATTTT
- TRBD2 TRBJ2-1 TRBV5-1 CASSLVGGGGLGSRFF TGCGCCAGCAGCTTGGTGGGCGGGGGGGGGTTGGGGAGCCGGTTCTTC
few - TRBJ2-3 TRBV19 CASSNGGTRTDTQYF TGTGCCAGTAGTAACGGCGGGACGCGCACAGATACGCAGTATTTT
- - TRBJ1-1 TRBV9 CASSVDPGRAWSEAFF TGTGCCAGCAGCGTCGACCCTGGCAGGGCCTGGTCTGAAGCTTTCTTT
- TRBD1 TRBJ2-5 TRBV10-3 CAISDSAGQGARETQYF TGTGCCATCAGTGACAGCGCAGGACAGGGGGCAAGAGAGACCCAGTACTTC
- - TRBJ2-6 TRBV5-1 CASSSGSSGANVLTF TGCGCCAGCAGCTCGGGATCTTCTGGGGCCAACGTCCTGACTTTC
- TRBD2 TRBJ2-5 TRBV19 CASSISGGSGETQYF TGTGCCAGTAGTATTAGCGGGGGAAGCGGTGAGACCCAGTACTTC
- - TRBJ2-1 TRBV3-1/TRBV3-2 CASSQGRVEQFF TGTGCCAGCAGCCAAGGTAGAGTTGAGCAGTTCTTC
- TRBD1 TRBJ2-3 TRBV2 CASREDRGRPDTQYF TGTGCCAGCAGAGAGGACAGGGGGCGCCCAGATACGCAGTATTTT
- - TRBJ1-5 TRBV6-5 CASSYSQNQPQHF TGTGCCAGCAGTTACTCGCAGAATCAGCCCCAGCATTTT
once TRBD1 TRBJ1-5 TRBV5-8 CASSAGQSSNQPQHF TGTGCCAGCAGCGCGGGACAGTCTAGCAATCAGCCCCAGCATTTT
- - TRBJ1-2 TRBV6-1 CASSEVPLYGYTF TGTGCCAGCAGTGAAGTCCCCCTATATGGCTACACCTTC
- TRBD1 TRBJ1-6 TRBV6-2/TRBV6-3 CASSGAGGRYSPLHF TGTGCCAGCAGTGGGGCAGGGGGCCGGTATTCACCCCTCCACTTT
- - TRBJ1-4 TRBV30 CAWSATVGGLFF TGTGCCTGGAGTGCTACGGTTGGGGGGCTGTTTTTT
few TRBD1 TRBJ1-2 TRBV19 CASSLLTGRHGYTF TGTGCCAGTAGTCTACTGACAGGGAGGCATGGCTACACCTTC
- - TRBJ2-1 TRBV7-5 CARSLDGAKSSYNEQFF TGTGCCAGAAGCTTAGATGGGGCTAAGAGCTCCTACAATGAGCAGTTCTTC
- TRBD2 TRBJ2-3 TRBV27 CASSTRTSGDTQYF TGTGCCAGCAGTACCCGGACTAGCGGGGATACGCAGTATTTT
few - TRBJ1-2 TRBV29-1 CSVENGDDYGYTF TGCAGCGTTGAAAACGGAGACGACTATGGCTACACCTTC
- - TRBJ2-5 TRBV7-9 CASSLLEWTERETQYF TGTGCCAGCAGCTTACTCGAGTGGACTGAGAGGGAGACCCAGTACTTC
- TRBD2 TRBJ2-1 TRBV4-2 CASSPLAGGLGEQFF TGTGCCAGCAGCCCACTAGCGGGGGGGCTTGGTGAGCAGTTCTTC
- - TRBJ1-2 TRBV15 CATSRDLAGSNYGYTF TGTGCCACCAGCAGAGATCTGGCAGGGTCTAACTATGGCTACACCTTC
- - TRBJ2-3 TRBV24-1 CATSDPSRGGTQYF TGTGCCACCAGTGATCCGTCGCGGGGCGGTACGCAGTATTTT
- TRBD2 TRBJ2-3 TRBV6-4 CASRRTSGGTDTQYF TGTGCCAGCCGCCGGACTAGCGGGGGCACAGATACGCAGTATTTT
- TRBD2 TRBJ2-7 TRBV27 CASSRLAGGISYEQYF TGTGCCAGCAGTAGACTAGCGGGGGGGATCTCCTACGAGCAGTACTTC
few - TRBJ2-2 TRBV6-1 CASSEGGFTGELFF TGTGCCAGCAGTGAAGGAGGGTTCACCGGGGAGCTGTTTTTT
few TRBD2 TRBJ2-1 TRBV15 CATSREGGLAGINEQFF TGTGCCACCAGCAGAGAAGGAGGACTAGCGGGGATCAATGAGCAGTTCTTC
- - TRBJ2-1 TRBV5-1 CASSLGVGGGYEQFF TGCGCCAGCAGCTTGGGGGTAGGGGGTGGGTATGAGCAGTTCTTC
- - TRBJ1-6 TRBV27 CASSWTENNSPLHF TGTGCCAGCAGTTGGACAGAAAACAATTCACCCCTCCACTTT